These T cell receptor beta chains were read from a single sample in a study of blood T cell repertoires in COVID-19. Data came from immunoSEQ multiplex PCR; TCRdb stores just in-frame clones and leaves some out. The sample has roughly 250,000 clones, 88% seen once. Sequenced input: PBMCs or T cells enriched from blood (not recorded which). The receptors come from a woman in her 40s with acute COVID-19. The CDR3 runs from the conserved cysteine through the conserved F or W. D genes are given only for firm matches. Size values are once, few and many counts, or a class for expanded clones, and some rows have none.

v_gene	j_gene	d_gene	abundance	CDR3aa	CDR3nt
TRBV29-1	TRBJ2-5	NA	NA	CSAGWGPRETQYF	TGCAGCGCTGGGTGGGGGCCCCGGGAGACCCAGTACTTC
TRBV4-1	TRBJ1-1	NA	NA	CASSQVLGAWALNTEAFF	TGCGCCAGCAGCCAAGTGTTGGGGGCGTGGGCCTTGAACACTGAAGCTTTCTTT
TRBV7-6	TRBJ2-5	NA	NA	CASSPGQGLQETQYF	TGTGCCAGCAGCCCTGGCCAGGGACTGCAAGAGACCCAGTACTTC
TRBV12-5	TRBJ1-1	NA	NA	CASGLAMNTEAFF	TGTGCTAGTGGTTTGGCTATGAACACTGAAGCTTTCTTT
TRBV7-3	TRBJ2-1	NA	NA	CASSGGVYNEQFF	TGTGCCAGCAGCGGCGGGGTTTACAATGAGCAGTTCTTC
TRBV29-1	TRBJ1-1	TRBD1	NA	CSVEGQGREAFF	TGCAGCGTTGAAGGACAGGGGCGTGAAGCTTTCTTT
TRBV30	TRBJ2-3	TRBD2	NA	CAWSPGGTTDTQYF	TGTGCCTGGAGTCCGGGAGGAACTACAGATACGCAGTATTTT
TRBV7-3	TRBJ1-6	NA	few	CASSSRTGLEAPLHF	TGTGCCAGCAGCTCCCGGACCGGGTTGGAGGCACCCCTCCACTTT
TRBV9	TRBJ1-6	TRBD1	NA	CASSETGGNSPLHF	TGTGCCAGCAGCGAGACAGGGGGTAACTCACCCCTCCACTTT
TRBV19	TRBJ1-6	TRBD1	NA	CASSTTALTGGNSPLHF	TGTGCCAGTAGTACAACCGCCCTGACAGGGGGAAATTCACCCCTCCACTTT
TRBV24-1	TRBJ1-1	TRBD1	NA	CATSDPGTGGTEAFF	TGTGCCACCAGTGACCCCGGGACAGGTGGCACTGAAGCTTTCTTT
TRBV6-1	TRBJ1-3	NA	NA	CASSELTGIGNTIYF	TGTGCCAGCAGTGAACTGACCGGGATTGGAAACACCATATATTTT
TRBV25-1	TRBJ1-1	TRBD1	NA	CASSSRTGMNTEAFF	TGTGCCAGCAGTTCCCGGACAGGCATGAACACTGAAGCTTTCTTT